This T cell receptor (beta chain) was captured in a study of cytomegalovirus exposure and HLA in healthy donors. PCR involved 60 Vbeta and 13 Jbeta primers. Some clones are missing from TCRdb's copy, which holds only in-frame ones; the method was immunoSEQ multiplex PCR. The profile shows tens of thousands of clones, around 75% of them singletons. V lost 5 bases to trimming and J lost 9 bases; unmatched junction nucleotides: 6. This CDR3 spans 15 amino acids. Germline values: CDR1 SGHVS, CDR2 FQNEAQ. The chain joins TRBV7-8 to TRBJ2-1; 14 nucleotides agree with TRBD2. The source is a man in his sixties in good health and CMV-seropositive. Sequences were obtained from PBMCs. This chain's CDR3 is CASSTGLAGGLEQFF. CDR3 DNA sequence: TGTGCCAGCAGCACAGGACTAGCGGGAGGCCTTGAGCAGTTCTTC.